Presented here are 29 T cell receptor beta chains from one specimen sequenced in a study of blood T cell repertoires in COVID-19. Libraries were prepared by immunoSEQ multiplex PCR; TCRdb keeps only in-frame clonotypes and omits some of them. The sample consists of roughly 330,000 clones, around 90% of them appearing once. Sequencing was performed on PBMCs or T cells enriched from blood (not recorded which). The receptor set was obtained from a man aged 30-40 years who had recovered from COVID-19.

J is TRBJ2-4 and V is TRBV6-4; 15 bases line up with TRBD2. The V gene's germline CDR1 is MRHNA and CDR2 SNTAGT. V gave up 4 bases and J gave up 0 bases; unmatched junction bases: 4. The CDR3 extends over 18 amino acids. Written as DNA, the CDR3 is TGTGCCAGCAGTGGGACTAGCGGGGGGGCGGTAGCCAAAAACATTCAGTACTTC. It translates to CASSGTSGGAVAKNIQYF.

The chain uses TRBV28 and TRBJ2-4; 7 bases are a match to TRBD1. Germline CDR1 and CDR2: MDHEN and SYDVKM. This CDR3 has 16 residues. J was trimmed by 2 bases and V by 5 bases; bases with no gene match: 9. CDR3 in DNA: TGTGCCAGCAGTGGAGTCCCACAGGGGTCCAAAAACATTCAGTACTTC. Protein: CASSGVPQGSKNIQYF.

Remarks on this clone: Distinct nucleotide sequences in the sample also encode this CDR3. The chain joins TRBV5-4 to TRBJ1-1; D is perhaps TRBD1 (6 bases). The CDR3 is 15 residues long. V was clipped by 0 bases and J by 0 bases, with 9 bases between them. Germline V gene sequence: CDR1 SGHNT, CDR2 YYREEE (reference sequence). The CDR3 reads CASSLGGGMNTEAFF. As DNA, the CDR3 is TGTGCCAGCAGCTTGGGCGGGGGCATGAACACTGAAGCTTTCTTT.

This sequence joins TRBV2 and TRBJ2-2, with D hard to call. CDR3 length: 14 amino acids. With 1 base removed from V and 1 base from J, the gap between germline ends came to 4 bases. Germline V gene lookup returns CDR1 SNHLY and CDR2 FYNNEI. The CDR3 nucleotides are TGTGCCAGCAGTGAAGGAGGGAACACCGGGGAGCTGTTTTTT. It encodes CASSEGGNTGELFF.

The chain employs TRBV4-1 and TRBJ2-3, with 9 bases fitting TRBD2. Germline CDR1 is MGHRA and CDR2 is YSYEKL. Germline trimming cut 0 bases from V and 2 bases from J; bases unmatched to any gene: 6. The CDR3 totals 17 residues. CDR3 sequence (DNA): TGCGCCAGCAGCCAAGACGTGCCTAGCGGGGTCACAGATACGCAGTATTTT. Protein sequence: CASSQDVPSGVTDTQYF.

This chain uses TRBV27 with TRBJ2-7; TRBD2 matches 13 bases. The CDR3 consists of 19 residues. Germline trimming cut 0 bases from V and 6 bases from J; bases unmatched to any gene: 14. Germline assignment: CDR1 MNHEY and CDR2 SMNVEV (reference sequence). Written as DNA, the CDR3 is TGTGCCAGCAGTTTATCGATGACTAGCGGGGGGCCGCGAATGGTCGAGCAGTACTTC. This gives the protein CASSLSMTSGGPRMVEQYF.

This sequence joins TRBV5-1 and TRBJ2-5; D might be TRBD2 (6 bases). Per germline, CDR1 SGHRS and CDR2 YFSETQ. The length of the CDR3 is 14 residues. V was shortened by 1 base and J by 5 bases, with 12 bases between the two germline ends. DNA of the CDR3: TGCGCCAGCAGCTTGTTTGCCCGGGAGGAGACCCAGTACTTC. Amino acids: CASSLFAREETQYF.

With regard to this clone: Additional DNA sequences in this sample encode the identical CDR3. This chain connects TRBV18 to TRBJ1-2; no clear D. The germline gives CDR1 KGHSH, CDR2 LQKENI. Trimming took 0 bases from V and 4 from J, leaving 6 bases between them. This CDR3 spans 13 amino acids. The CDR3 nucleotides read TGTGCCAGCTCACCACCATCGGGCTATGGCTACACCTTC. This gives the protein CASSPPSGYGYTF.

This clone turned up a few times. This chain links TRBV27 with TRBJ1-2, with D perhaps matching TRBD1 (5 bases). V was trimmed by 3 bases and J by 4 bases, leaving 12 bases between them. This CDR3 is built from 14 residues. The germline gives CDR1 MNHEY, CDR2 SMNVEV (reference sequence). CDR3: CASSFRQGSYGYTF. As DNA, the CDR3 is TGTGCCAGCAGTTTCCGGCAGGGCTCCTATGGCTACACCTTC.

The CDR3 loop reads CASFSFLGTGDGYTF. DNA of the CDR3: TGTGCCAGCTTTAGTTTCCTGGGGACAGGGGATGGCTACACCTTC. The chain employs TRBV6-5 and TRBJ1-2, with TRBD1 matching over 10 bases. The CDR3 extends over 15 amino acids. Germline CDR1 reads MNHEY; CDR2 reads SVGAGI. The V segment lost 8 bases and the J segment 6 bases; nucleotides outside the gene matches: 12.

The chain has TRBV5-1 and TRBJ1-4, with 9 bases that match TRBD1. J was trimmed by 0 bases and V by 3 bases; bases with no gene match: 12. Germline-derived CDR1 and CDR2 are SGHRS and YFSETQ. The CDR3 has 19 amino acids. In DNA, the CDR3 is TGCGCCAGCAGCTGGGGGGACAGGGCATCCCCCACAACTAATGAAAAACTGTTTTTT. Amino acid sequence: CASSWGDRASPTTNEKLFF.

The rearrangement uses TRBV11-3 and TRBJ2-2; 9 nucleotides agree with TRBD1. V was clipped by 5 bases and J by 7 bases; unmatched bases: 8. Germline lookup yields CDR1 SGHNT and CDR2 YENEEA. The CDR3 contains 15 residues. CDR3 DNA sequence: TGTGCCAGCAGCCCGGAGACAGGGGGAGGCGGGGAGCTGTTTTTT. Translating gives CASSPETGGGGELFF.

The chain couples TRBV4-2 to TRBJ2-2; TRBD1 agrees at 8 bases. This CDR3 is 15 amino acids long. CDR1 is LGHNA, CDR2 YNFKEQ, per germline. V was clipped by 3 bases and J by 6 bases; unmatched bases: 6. CDR3 amino acids: CASSQTGVGAGELFF. DNA for the CDR3: TGTGCCAGCAGCCAGACAGGGGTTGGAGCCGGGGAGCTGTTTTTT.

The J gene is TRBJ2-7, the V gene TRBV15, with TRBD2 matching over 13 bases. Unmatched junction bases numbered 3, after V lost 5 bases and J lost 2 bases. The V gene's germline CDR1 is LNHNV and CDR2 YYDKDF (reference sequence). This CDR3 comprises 15 residues. This chain's CDR3 is CATSEGTSGAYEQYF. Written as DNA, the CDR3 is TGTGCCACCAGCGAAGGGACTAGCGGGGCCTACGAGCAGTACTTC.

This chain links TRBV4-1 with TRBJ1-6; 7 bases fit TRBD1. Looked up from germline, CDR1 is MGHRA and CDR2 is YSYEKL. The CDR3 loop spans 16 amino acids. V gave up 1 base and J gave up 10 bases; unmatched junction bases: 10. Written as DNA, the CDR3 is TGCGCCAGCAGCCAAGTAGACAGGGATGATGGATCACCCCTCCACTTT. This gives the protein CASSQVDRDDGSPLHF.

The chain links TRBV28 to TRBJ1-6; the match to TRBD1 covers 7 bases. The ends lost 5 bases at V and 9 bases at J; junction bases unmatched: 10. CDR3 length: 15 amino acids. From germline, CDR1 is MDHEN and CDR2 SYDVKM. CDR3 amino acids: CASSTKGGFVSPLHF. CDR3 nucleotide sequence: TGTGCCAGCAGTACGAAAGGGGGCTTCGTTTCACCCCTCCACTTT.

This clone is a singleton in its sample. The chain employs TRBV11-2 and TRBJ2-7, with TRBD1 matching 8 bases. V lost 5 bases and J lost 0; bases outside the gene matches: 9. This CDR3 contains 16 residues. Germline V CDR1 and CDR2: SGHAT, FQNNGV. CDR3 residues: CASSLGTGFSSYEQYF. The CDR3 coding sequence is TGTGCCAGCAGCCTGGGGACAGGATTCAGCTCCTACGAGCAGTACTTC. Filled out from reference TRBV11-2 and TRBJ2-7, the complete variable domain reads EAGVAQSPRYKIIEKRQSVAFWCNPISGHATLYWYQQILGQGPKLLIQFQNNGVVDDSQLPKDRFSAERLKGVDSTLKIQPAKLEDSAVYLCASSLGTGFSSYEQYFGPGTRLTVT.

The V and J genes are TRBV28 and TRBJ1-1; 7 bases match TRBD1. The germline CDR1 and CDR2 sequences are MDHEN and SYDVKM. Trimming removed 5 bases from V and 10 bases from J; junction bases left unmatched: 7. The length of the CDR3 is 12 residues. The CDR3 nucleotides read TGTGCCAGCAGTCTTCCCGACAGGGTAGCTTTCTTT. Its translation: CASSLPDRVAFF.

The V and J genes are TRBV18 and TRBJ1-4; possibly TRBD1 for D (6 bases). Trimming removed 4 bases at V and 5 bases at J, with 17 bases between. Germline CDR1 reads KGHSH; CDR2 reads LQKENI. The CDR3 covers 16 residues. The CDR3: CASSLLGGPTNEKLFF. DNA of the CDR3: TGTGCCAGCTCACTCCTCGGGGGGCCGACGAATGAAAAACTGTTTTTT.

This clone appeared a single time. The V and J genes are TRBV5-4 and TRBJ2-5; TRBD2 matches 7 bases. Germline V gene sequence: CDR1 SGHNT, CDR2 YYREEE (reference sequence). Trimming removed 4 bases from V and 2 bases from J; junction bases left unmatched: 5. The CDR3 spans 14 residues. The CDR3 DNA reads TGTGCCAGCAGCCCCCGACTAGCACAAGAGACCCAGTACTTC. This encodes CASSPRLAQETQYF.

The rearrangement joins TRBV9 to TRBJ2-3, with 9 nucleotides matching TRBD2. Germline V gene lookup returns CDR1 SGDLS and CDR2 YYNGEE. V shed 0 bases and J 1 base; nucleotides not matched to a gene: 9. This CDR3 comprises 18 residues. The CDR3 spells CASSVVGGGAEGTDTQYF. The CDR3, as DNA: TGTGCCAGCAGCGTAGTCGGCGGGGGGGCCGAGGGCACAGATACGCAGTATTTT.

This clone showed up just a few times. The V gene is TRBV2, the J gene TRBJ2-1; 14 nucleotides agree with TRBD2. V lost 4 bases, J lost 8 bases, and 4 bases stayed unmatched. The CDR3 extends over 15 amino acids. Germline V gene lookup returns CDR1 SNHLY and CDR2 FYNNEI. CDR3 coding DNA: TGTGCCAGCAGTGTGACTAGCGGGGGGGCCGATGAGCAGTTCTTC. It specifies CASSVTSGGADEQFF.

The rearrangement joins TRBV3-1 (or the pseudogene TRBV3-2) to TRBJ2-5; tentative D call: TRBD1 (5 bases). Germline V gene sequence: CDR1 LGHDT, CDR2 YNNKEL (reference sequence). The CDR3 has 14 residues. Trimming left V 2 bases short and J 5 bases short, with 12 bases between. As DNA, the CDR3 is TGTGCCAGCAGCCAATCGACACAGGACGAGACCCAGTACTTC. Its translation is CASSQSTQDETQYF.

This chain links TRBV5-5 with TRBJ2-7; a weak D match, TRBD1 (5 bases). Per germline, CDR1 SGHKS and CDR2 YYEKEE (reference sequence). The CDR3 has 13 residues. V was pared by 2 bases and J by 4 bases, with 10 bases between. DNA of the CDR3: TGTGCCAGCAGCTTAGACAGTCTTTACGAGCAGTACTTC. This sequence encodes CASSLDSLYEQYF.

Regarding this clone: One end of the junction is discordant with germline, which a read error may explain. CDR3 loop: CSAELTGERYEQYF. CDR3 coding DNA: TGCAGCGCTGAACTCACAGGGGAGAGGTACGAGCAGTACTTC. V is TRBV29-1 and J is TRBJ2-7; 7 bases line up with TRBD1. Germline CDR1 SQVTM, CDR2 ANQGSEA. The CDR3 sequence is 14 residues long.

This rearrangement joins TRBV5-1 to TRBJ2-1, with D perhaps matching TRBD2 (6 bases). Germline V CDR1 and CDR2: SGHRS, YFSETQ. The V end was cut by 4 bases, the J end by 5 bases, with 16 bases between. This CDR3 contains 15 residues. Written as DNA, the CDR3 is TGCGCCAGCAGCAGTCTACTAGCCGGGGACAATGAGCAGTTCTTC. Translation: CASSSLLAGDNEQFF.

This chain connects TRBV5-1 to TRBJ1-2; 8 bases are shared with TRBD1. Germline V lookup: CDR1 SGHRS, CDR2 YFSETQ. The J segment lost 5 bases and the V segment lost 0 bases, leaving 6 bases of the junction unmatched. The CDR3 extends over 15 amino acids. The chain's CDR3 is CASSLEGQGGYGYTF. The CDR3 region has the DNA TGCGCCAGCAGCTTGGAAGGACAGGGTGGATATGGCTACACCTTC.

The table lists this clone with a count of one. V usage is TRBV7-9 and J usage is TRBJ1-6; no definite D call. V lost 4 bases, J lost 9 bases, and 16 bases lay in between. Germline V gene sequence: CDR1 SEHNR, CDR2 FQNEAQ (reference sequence). The CDR3 totals 15 residues. Here the CDR3 reads CASSYSRGESSPLHF. In DNA, the CDR3 is TGTGCCAGCAGCTACTCGAGAGGAGAGAGTTCACCCCTCCACTTT.

CDR3 protein: CASSLEDPVSYNSPLHF. The CDR3, as DNA: TGCGCCAGCAGCTTGGAAGATCCGGTTTCCTATAATTCACCCCTCCACTTT. This chain connects TRBV5-1 to TRBJ1-6, with no clear D. The V gene's germline CDR1 is SGHRS and CDR2 YFSETQ. The CDR3 has 17 residues. V lost 0 bases and J 1 base, leaving 11 bases between the germline ends.